These 27 T cell receptor beta chains came from one sample sequenced in a study of OX40 agonist ivuxolimab in advanced cancers. Sequencing used immunoSEQ multiplex PCR; TCRdb keeps in-frame clones, though not all of them. The sample contains 40,000 to 50,000 clones, 75% to 90% of which appear only once. The sample consisted of CD4+ or CD8+ T cells sorted from blood, taken in a trial of the OX40 agonist ivuxolimab. The receptors stem from an adult with an advanced solid tumor such as melanoma, head and neck, liver or kidney cancer.

This clone was recorded once. The V call is TRBV6-5, the J call TRBJ1-2, with D perhaps matching TRBD1 (6 bases). The germline V gene encodes CDR1 MNHEY and CDR2 SVGAGI. V was pared by 6 bases and J by 3 bases, with 17 bases between. The CDR3 has 15 residues. CDR3 in DNA: TGTGCCAGCAGCCCCGGGGGGGCGAAGGACTATGGCTACACCTTC. Its translation: CASSPGGAKDYGYTF.

This chain uses TRBV4-1 with TRBJ2-7; the match to TRBD1 covers 10 bases. Looked up from germline, CDR1 is MGHRA and CDR2 is YSYEKL. This CDR3 is 15 amino acids long. With 3 bases clipped from V and 1 base from J, the junction kept 3 bases outside the gene matches. The CDR3 is CASSQDRGYSYEQYF. The CDR3 region has the DNA TGCGCCAGCAGCCAGGACAGGGGGTATTCCTACGAGCAGTACTTC.

The chain links TRBV9 to TRBJ2-1; possibly TRBD2 for D (5 bases). Trimming removed 0 bases from V and 7 bases from J, with 5 bases in between. CDR1 and CDR2 (germline): SGDLS, YYNGEE. The CDR3 spans 12 residues. For the CDR3, the DNA is TGTGCCAGCAGCGTAGCGGGGAATGAGCAGTTCTTC. It is translated as CASSVAGNEQFF.

The chain carries TRBV6-6 and TRBJ1-5; weak D call: TRBD1 (5 bases). Trimming pared 4 bases from V and 0 bases from J, leaving 10 bases between. From germline, CDR1 is MNHNY and CDR2 SVGAGI (reference sequence). The CDR3 loop spans 15 amino acids. The CDR3 loop reads CASSSARDSNQPQHF. The CDR3 nucleotides read TGTGCCAGCAGTTCGGCCAGGGATAGCAATCAGCCCCAGCATTTT.

A note on this clone: Other DNA sequences from this sample encode an identical CDR3 as well. The chain carries TRBV30 and TRBJ2-7, with D tentatively TRBD1 (5 bases). Per the germline V gene, CDR1 is GTSNPN and CDR2 is SVGIG (reference sequence). This CDR3 spans 13 amino acids. V dropped 0 bases and J dropped 6 bases, with 12 bases sitting between them. CDR3 sequence: CAWSVLGVGEQYF. CDR3 in DNA: TGTGCCTGGAGTGTCTTAGGGGTCGGCGAGCAGTACTTC.

The gene calls are TRBV7-8 and TRBJ2-7; D is possibly TRBD2 (5 bases). CDR3 length: 15 residues. V was cut by 1 base and J by 0 bases, with 10 bases left in between. Germline V CDR1 and CDR2: SGHVS, FQNEAQ. This CDR3 is CASSLGRINSYEQYF. CDR3 sequence (DNA): TGTGCCAGCAGCTTAGGGAGGATTAACTCCTACGAGCAGTACTTC. The variable domain in full, completed from reference TRBV7-8 and TRBJ2-7, reads GAGVSQSPRYKVAKRGQDVALRCDPISGHVSLFWYQQALGQGPEFLTYFQNEAQLDKSGLPSDRFFAERPEGSVSTLKIQRTQQEDSAVYLCASSLGRINSYEQYFGPGTRLTVT.

The chain carries TRBV11-2 and TRBJ1-1; D may be TRBD1 (6 bases). Trimming stripped 6 bases from V and 3 bases from J, with 14 bases between. From germline, CDR1 is SGHAT and CDR2 FQNNGV. CDR3 length equals 14 residues. The CDR3 DNA sequence: TGTGCCAGCAGACTAGGGGGATGGGACACTGAAGCTTTCTTT. Amino acid sequence: CASRLGGWDTEAFF.

The chain couples TRBV9 to TRBJ1-2, with no clear D. This CDR3 is 11 amino acids long. Trimming took 6 bases from V and 1 from J, leaving 4 bases between them. CDR1 and CDR2 (germline): SGDLS, YYNGEE. The CDR3 region has the DNA TGTGCCAGCAACAGTAACTATGGCTACACCTTC. It yields the protein CASNSNYGYTF.

The chain recombines TRBV27 with TRBJ2-1; perhaps TRBD1 as D (6 bases). Germline V lookup: CDR1 MNHEY, CDR2 SMNVEV (reference sequence). CDR3 size: 13 residues. Between the trimmed V and J ends, which lost 3 bases and 9 bases, there was a span of 12 bases. CDR3 DNA: TGTGCCAGCAGTTTTGGCAGGGGATCTGAGCAGTTCTTC. Protein product: CASSFGRGSEQFF.

The rearrangement links TRBV6-1 to TRBJ1-2; no clear D. The V gene lost 2 bases and the J gene lost 0 bases, with 16 bases spanning the gap. The germline V gene encodes CDR1 MNHNS and CDR2 SASEGT. This CDR3 is built from 17 residues. For the CDR3, the DNA is TGTGCCAGCAGTGAACCCTATTACCAGGCTCCTAACTATGGCTACACCTTC. Amino acid sequence: CASSEPYYQAPNYGYTF.

This clone appeared a few times. This sequence joins TRBV4-2 and TRBJ2-7, with D unclear. The CDR3 contains 13 residues. Trimming removed 4 bases at V and 2 bases at J, with 9 bases between. From germline, CDR1 is LGHNA and CDR2 YNFKEQ. CDR3 residues: CASSRAATYEQYF. In DNA, the CDR3 is TGTGCCAGCAGCCGGGCGGCTACCTACGAGCAGTACTTC.

The gene calls are TRBV4-3 and TRBJ2-1, with D possibly TRBD2 on 7 matching bases. The CDR3 extends over 16 amino acids. Trimming shortened V by 0 bases and J by 9 bases, and 18 bases separated the two germline ends. Germline V gene lookup returns CDR1 LGHNA and CDR2 YSLEER. The CDR3 region has the DNA TGCGCCAGCAGCCAAGATGGGGAGGGGGGCCGGGGTGAGCAGTTCTTC. Amino acids: CASSQDGEGGRGEQFF.

The V gene is TRBV4-1, the J gene TRBJ1-1; the D gene is possibly TRBD1 (6 bases). This CDR3 spans 14 amino acids. In germline, CDR1 is MGHRA, CDR2 YSYEKL. Between the trimmed V and J ends, which lost 3 bases and 4 bases, there was a span of 12 bases. The CDR3 DNA reads TGCGCCAGCAGCCAGGTGACAGGCGGCACTGAAGCTTTCTTT. This sequence encodes CASSQVTGGTEAFF.

The chain links TRBV14 to TRBJ2-5; TRBD1 agrees at 8 bases. The V gene end was trimmed by 3 bases and the J gene end by 6 bases; junction bases not matched to a gene: 9. The CDR3 is 15 residues long. Germline V CDR1 and CDR2: SGHDN, FVKESK. The CDR3 is CASSQDREDYKTQYF. CDR3 coding DNA: TGTGCCAGCAGCCAGGACAGGGAGGATTATAAGACCCAGTACTTC.

V and J are TRBV6-5 and TRBJ2-7; perhaps TRBD2 as D (6 bases). The CDR3 consists of 13 residues. Looked up from germline, CDR1 is MNHEY and CDR2 is SVGAGI. V shed 4 bases and J shed 4 bases, with 11 bases lying between them. The CDR3 reads CASSWISGYEQYF. The CDR3 nucleotides read TGTGCCAGCAGTTGGATTAGCGGATACGAGCAGTACTTC.

The chain uses TRBV10-3 and TRBJ1-1; D gene unclear. The CDR3 runs 15 residues. Trimming removed 0 bases from V and 0 bases from J, with 8 bases in between. The germline V gene encodes CDR1 ENHRY and CDR2 SYGVKD. The CDR3 region has the DNA TGTGCCATCAGTGAGTCGGCAGGCTTGAACACTGAAGCTTTCTTT. Protein sequence: CAISESAGLNTEAFF.

The rearrangement joins TRBV27 to TRBJ1-1; D is possibly TRBD1 (6 bases). Germline CDR1 is MNHEY and CDR2 is SMNVEV (reference sequence). The CDR3 is 15 amino acids. Trimming shortened V by 4 bases and J by 3 bases, and 15 bases separated the two germline ends. CDR3 residues: CASSSSARQDTEAFF. The CDR3 region has the DNA TGTGCCAGCAGTTCCTCCGCCCGACAGGACACTGAAGCTTTCTTT.

The chain employs TRBV10-3 and TRBJ2-5; D unresolved. The J call is uncertain, as TRBJ2-7 better fits the DNA end. The germline gives CDR1 ENHRY, CDR2 SYGVKD. The CDR3 spans 13 residues. The CDR3 coding sequence is TGTGCCATCAGTGAGTCGCCTTCCTACGAGCAGTACTTC. Its protein is CAISESPSYEQYF.

This clone has just a few counts. J is TRBJ1-2 and V is TRBV6-5; D gene unclear. Germline CDR1 reads MNHEY; CDR2 reads SVGAGI. V was pared by 4 bases and J by 4 bases, with 16 bases between. There are 15 residues in the CDR3. The CDR3 sequence is CASSFSPGSFYGYTF. The CDR3 DNA is TGTGCCAGCAGTTTCTCCCCCGGTTCTTTCTATGGCTACACCTTC.

V gene TRBV18 combines with J gene TRBJ1-6, with D tentatively TRBD1 (5 bases). Germline CDR1 reads KGHSH; CDR2 reads LQKENI. CDR3 length equals 15 residues. V lost 2 bases, J lost 2 bases, and 7 bases lay in between. DNA for the CDR3: TGTGCCAGCTCACCAGGGGCAACCTATAATTCACCCCTCCACTTT. Its translation: CASSPGATYNSPLHF.

The chain links TRBV5-1 to TRBJ2-7; D is undetermined. V gave up 0 bases and J gave up 0 bases, with 7 bases separating them. Germline V gives CDR1 SGHRS, CDR2 YFSETQ. CDR3 length: 14 residues. The CDR3: CASSLGVSSYEQYF. The CDR3 nucleotides read TGCGCCAGCAGCTTGGGGGTCAGCTCCTACGAGCAGTACTTC.

The chain uses TRBV5-4 and TRBJ1-3; D gene ambiguous. CDR3 size: 11 residues. Trimming pared 2 bases from V and 8 bases from J, leaving 5 bases between. The germline CDR1 and CDR2 sequences are SGHNT and YYREEE (reference sequence). The chain's CDR3 is CASSLGDTIYF. The CDR3 DNA is TGTGCCAGCAGCTTAGGTGACACCATATATTTT.

The gene calls are TRBV15 and TRBJ2-7; the match to TRBD2 covers 9 bases. CDR1 and CDR2 (germline): LNHNV, YYDKDF (reference sequence). Trimming took 0 bases from V and 5 from J; bases not matched to a gene: 17. This CDR3 has 19 amino acids. CDR3 amino acids: CATSRDMAAHLAGAHEQYF. The CDR3 DNA reads as TGTGCCACCAGCAGAGATATGGCGGCCCACTTAGCGGGAGCCCACGAGCAGTACTTC.

J is TRBJ1-5 and V is TRBV6-1; D possibly corresponds to TRBD1 (5 bases). CDR1 MNHNS and CDR2 SASEGT come from the germline V gene. The CDR3 loop spans 15 amino acids. With 8 bases removed from V and 3 bases from J, the gap between germline ends came to 17 bases. CDR3 sequence: CASSGISGNNQPQHF. CDR3 nucleotides: TGTGCCAGCTCAGGGATTTCAGGGAACAATCAGCCCCAGCATTTT.

The chain uses TRBV7-9 and TRBJ1-2; the match to TRBD1 covers 7 bases. This CDR3 comprises 13 residues. J was trimmed by 5 bases and V by 1 base; bases with no gene match: 1. CDR1 SEHNR and CDR2 FQNEAQ come from the germline V gene (reference sequence). The CDR3 sequence: CASSLGTGYGYTF. The DNA for the CDR3 is TGTGCCAGCAGCTTAGGGACAGGATATGGCTACACCTTC.

This chain joins TRBV4-1 and TRBJ2-2, with D perhaps matching TRBD2 (6 bases). CDR1 and CDR2 (germline): MGHRA, YSYEKL. V was cut by 2 bases and J by 4 bases, with 14 bases left in between. This CDR3 comprises 16 residues. CDR3 sequence (DNA): TGCGCCAGCAGCCAACCTGGCGGGGTACTCACCGGGGAGCTGTTTTTT. This encodes CASSQPGGVLTGELFF.

Only one count was recorded for this clone. The chain employs TRBV15 and TRBJ1-6; 7 nucleotides match TRBD1. CDR1 and CDR2 from the germline V gene are LNHNV and YYDKDF (reference sequence). The CDR3 loop spans 12 amino acids. Trimming removed 8 bases from V and 11 bases from J; junction bases left unmatched: 6. CDR3: CATATGSPPLHF. The CDR3 bases are TGTGCCACCGCGACAGGGAGCCCACCCCTCCACTTT. Looking up the rest from reference TRBV15 and TRBJ1-6 gives the full variable domain: DAMVIQNPRYQVTQFGKPVTLSCSQTLNHNVMYWYQQKSSQAPKLLFHYYDKDFNNEADTPDNFQSRRPNTSFCFLDIRSPGLGDTAMYLCATATGSPPLHFGNGTRLTVT.